This record looks at one TCR beta chain sequence and its context. The antigen remains unidentified. The sample belongs to a study of T-cell memory formation after mild COVID-19. Study-wide results and limits: Cross-reactive memory appears to have joined, as suggested by some responding clones showing up in pre-infection memory.

TCRdb redid the calling of the 5' RACE reads with MiXCR, one entry per CDR3 protein. The table has fewer than 75,000 distinct CDR3 sequences, 9% to 15% seen once. V lost 0 bases and J 5 bases, leaving 10 bases between the germline ends. Germline V gene lookup returns CDR1 SGHTA and CDR2 FQGNSA. This CDR3 is built from 15 residues. Input material: PBMCs or a T cell subset sorted from them (not recorded which). The TCR comes from a young man who had mild COVID-19 (a few samples of this study predate the infection). Cell type and time point are not known. This chain uses TRBV7-2 with TRBJ2-2; possibly TRBD1 for D (6 bases). CDR3 DNA: TGTGCCAGCAGCTTAGCTGGGGGCGGGACCGGGGAGCTGTTTTTT. Its translation is CASSLAGGGTGELFF.